This T cell receptor beta chain emerged from a study of shared clonotypes between healthy human individuals. Whole-study context: In total, the donors were a couple of women and a few men aged 18 to 49. CD8 memory received one plate per donor, CD8 naive two, CD4 memory three and CD4 naive three.

Donors had no recently reported acute infections or vaccinations and were HIV-negative. TCRdb's table, derived via immunoSEQ multiplex PCR, lists solely in-frame clones and lacks some. The sample lists about 1.1 million clones; more than 75% were seen once. Per the germline V gene, CDR1 is LGHNA and CDR2 is YSLEER. This CDR3 is built from 14 residues. Trimming shortened V by 3 bases and J by 2 bases, and 10 bases separated the two germline ends. The chain couples TRBV4-3 to TRBJ1-2; tentative D call: TRBD1 (6 bases). The sample consisted of memory CD4+ T cells from PBMCs. This sample's subset: CD45RA-negative fraction. The sequence was obtained from a man between 18 and 35 years old in good health. Some clones in this sample may be carry-over from other donors' samples. CDR3 DNA sequence: TGCGCCAGCAGCCAGGAAACAGGGAACTATGGCTACACCTTC. It encodes CASSQETGNYGYTF.